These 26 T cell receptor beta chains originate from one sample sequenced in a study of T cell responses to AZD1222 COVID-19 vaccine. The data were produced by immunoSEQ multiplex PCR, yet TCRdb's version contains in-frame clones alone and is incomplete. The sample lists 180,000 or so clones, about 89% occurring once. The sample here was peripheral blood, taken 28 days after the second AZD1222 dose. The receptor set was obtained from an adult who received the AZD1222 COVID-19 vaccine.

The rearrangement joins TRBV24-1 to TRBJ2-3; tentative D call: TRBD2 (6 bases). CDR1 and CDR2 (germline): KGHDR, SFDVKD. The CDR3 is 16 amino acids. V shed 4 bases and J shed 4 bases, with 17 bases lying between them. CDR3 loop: CATSEPGTEGADTQYF. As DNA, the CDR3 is TGTGCCACCAGTGAGCCCGGGACTGAAGGGGCAGATACGCAGTATTTT.

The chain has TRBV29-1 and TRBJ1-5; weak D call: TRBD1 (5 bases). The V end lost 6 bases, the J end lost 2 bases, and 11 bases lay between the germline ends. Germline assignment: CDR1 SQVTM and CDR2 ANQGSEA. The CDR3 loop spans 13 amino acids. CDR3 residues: CSVRMGRNQPQHF. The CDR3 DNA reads TGCAGCGTACGAATGGGGCGCAATCAGCCCCAGCATTTT.

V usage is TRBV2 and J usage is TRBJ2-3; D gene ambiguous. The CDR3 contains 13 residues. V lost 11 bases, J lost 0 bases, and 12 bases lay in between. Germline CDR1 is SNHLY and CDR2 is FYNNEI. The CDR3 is CASAIISTDTQYF. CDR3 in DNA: TGTGCCTCCGCTATAATTAGCACAGATACGCAGTATTTT.

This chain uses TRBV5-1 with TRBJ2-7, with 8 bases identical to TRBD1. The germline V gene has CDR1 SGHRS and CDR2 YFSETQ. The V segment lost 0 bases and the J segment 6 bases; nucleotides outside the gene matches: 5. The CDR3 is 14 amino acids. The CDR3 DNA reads TGCGCCAGCAGCTTGGTCCAGGGGGCGGCCGAGCAGTACTTC. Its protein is CASSLVQGAAEQYF.

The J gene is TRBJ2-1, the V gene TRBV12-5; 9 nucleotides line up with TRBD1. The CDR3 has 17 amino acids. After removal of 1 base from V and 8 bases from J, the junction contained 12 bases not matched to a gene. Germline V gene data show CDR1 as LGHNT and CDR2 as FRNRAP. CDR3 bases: TGTGCTAGTGGTTTGGGGCAACCGGGACAGGGTTTACATGAGCAGTTCTTC. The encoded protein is CASGLGQPGQGLHEQFF.

The CDR3 sequence is CASSSLASTDEQFF. As DNA, the CDR3 is TGCGCCAGCAGCTCTCTAGCGTCCACCGATGAGCAGTTCTTC. The chain is built from TRBV5-1 and TRBJ2-1; a possible D gene is TRBD2 (6 bases). The CDR3 covers 14 residues. Deletions cut 3 bases from V and 8 bases from J, with 15 bases between. Germline values: CDR1 SGHRS, CDR2 YFSETQ.

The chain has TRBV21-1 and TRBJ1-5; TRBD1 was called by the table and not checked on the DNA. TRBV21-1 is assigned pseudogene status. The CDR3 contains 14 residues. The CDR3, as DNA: TGTGCCAGCAGCAGACAGGGAGGCAATCAGCCCCAGCATTTT. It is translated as CASSRQGGNQPQHF.

The CDR3 loop is CASSNRWEGTEAFF. CDR3 in DNA: TGCGCCAGCAGCAACCGATGGGAGGGCACTGAAGCTTTCTTT. The chain joins TRBV4-1 to TRBJ1-1; D remains unclear. The V gene's germline CDR1 is MGHRA and CDR2 YSYEKL. Trimming took off 5 bases at V and 4 bases at J, with 14 bases between the two ends. This CDR3 comprises 14 residues.

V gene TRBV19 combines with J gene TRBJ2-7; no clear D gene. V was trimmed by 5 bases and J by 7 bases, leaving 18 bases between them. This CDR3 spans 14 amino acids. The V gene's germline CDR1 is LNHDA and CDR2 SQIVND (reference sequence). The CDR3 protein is CASSLRAAMTEQYF. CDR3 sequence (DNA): TGTGCCAGTAGTCTCCGGGCCGCTATGACGGAGCAGTACTTC.

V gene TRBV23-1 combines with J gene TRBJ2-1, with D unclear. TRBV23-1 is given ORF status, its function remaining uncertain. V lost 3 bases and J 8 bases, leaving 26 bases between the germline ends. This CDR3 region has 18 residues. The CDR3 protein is CASSQVDTVKPTRDEQFF. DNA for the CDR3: TGCGCCAGCAGTCAGGTAGATACAGTTAAGCCTACAAGGGATGAGCAGTTCTTC.

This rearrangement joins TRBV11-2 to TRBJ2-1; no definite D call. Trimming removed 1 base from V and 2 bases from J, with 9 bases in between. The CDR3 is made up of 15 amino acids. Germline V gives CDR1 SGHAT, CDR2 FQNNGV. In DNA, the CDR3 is TGTGCCAGCAGCTTAGGGGCAGGAACCTACAATGAGCAGTTCTTC. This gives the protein CASSLGAGTYNEQFF.

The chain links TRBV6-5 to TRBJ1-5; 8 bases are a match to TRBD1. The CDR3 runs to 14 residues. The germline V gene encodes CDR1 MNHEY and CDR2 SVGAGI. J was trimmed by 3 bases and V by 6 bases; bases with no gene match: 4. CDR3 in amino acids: CASSPRGHNQPQHF. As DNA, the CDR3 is TGTGCCAGCAGCCCCAGGGGGCACAATCAGCCCCAGCATTTT.

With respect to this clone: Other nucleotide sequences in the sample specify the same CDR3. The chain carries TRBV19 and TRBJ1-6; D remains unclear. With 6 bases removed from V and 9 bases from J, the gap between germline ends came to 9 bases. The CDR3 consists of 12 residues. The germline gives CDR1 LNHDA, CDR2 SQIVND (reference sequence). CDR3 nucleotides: TGTGCCAGTAGCTCCCTGGGTTCACCCCTCCACTTT. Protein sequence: CASSSLGSPLHF.

The CDR3: CASSDGGPTDTQYF. CDR3 DNA sequence: TGTGCCAGCAGTGACGGGGGGCCCACAGATACGCAGTATTTT. This sequence joins TRBV6-4 and TRBJ2-3; D may correspond to TRBD1 or TRBD2 (6 bases each). The CDR3 loop spans 14 amino acids. From germline, CDR1 is MRHNA and CDR2 SNTAGT. The V gene lost 2 bases and the J gene lost 2 bases, with 8 bases spanning the gap.

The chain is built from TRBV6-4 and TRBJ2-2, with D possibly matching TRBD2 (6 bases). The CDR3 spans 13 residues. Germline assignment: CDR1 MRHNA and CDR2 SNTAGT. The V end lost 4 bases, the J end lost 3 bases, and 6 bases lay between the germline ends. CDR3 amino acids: CASSGGDTGELFF. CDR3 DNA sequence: TGTGCCAGCAGTGGGGGGGACACCGGGGAGCTGTTTTTT.

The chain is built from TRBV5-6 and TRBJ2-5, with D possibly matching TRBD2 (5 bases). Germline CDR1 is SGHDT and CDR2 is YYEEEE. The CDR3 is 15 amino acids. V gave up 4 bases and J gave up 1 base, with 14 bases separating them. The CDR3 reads CASSPPSGTQETQYF. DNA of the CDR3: TGTGCCAGCAGCCCCCCCAGCGGTACCCAAGAGACCCAGTACTTC.

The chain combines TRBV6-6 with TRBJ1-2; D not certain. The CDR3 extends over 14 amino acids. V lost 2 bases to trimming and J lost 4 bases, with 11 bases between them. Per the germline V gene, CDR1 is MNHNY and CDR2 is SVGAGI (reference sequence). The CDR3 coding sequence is TGTGCCAGCAGTTACGGCGGACTTGGCTATGGCTACACCTTC. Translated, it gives CASSYGGLGYGYTF.

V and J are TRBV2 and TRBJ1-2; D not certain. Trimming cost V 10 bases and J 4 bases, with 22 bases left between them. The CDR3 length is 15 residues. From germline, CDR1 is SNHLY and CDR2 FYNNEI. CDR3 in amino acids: CANSRVQWPAYGYTF. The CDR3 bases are TGTGCCAACTCAAGGGTACAATGGCCTGCCTATGGCTACACCTTC.

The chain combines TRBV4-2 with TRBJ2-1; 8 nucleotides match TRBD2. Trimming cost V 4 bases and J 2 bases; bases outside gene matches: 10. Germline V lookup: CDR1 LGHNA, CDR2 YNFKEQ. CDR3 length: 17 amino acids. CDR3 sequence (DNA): TGTGCCAGCAGCCGCCAACCGGGGGGGCGGACCTACAATGAGCAGTTCTTC. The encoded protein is CASSRQPGGRTYNEQFF.

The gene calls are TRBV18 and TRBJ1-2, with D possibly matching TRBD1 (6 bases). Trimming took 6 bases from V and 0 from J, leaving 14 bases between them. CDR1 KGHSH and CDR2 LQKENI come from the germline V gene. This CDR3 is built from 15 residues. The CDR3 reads CASSPRGRANYGYTF. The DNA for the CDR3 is TGTGCCAGCTCCCCCAGGGGCAGAGCTAACTATGGCTACACCTTC.

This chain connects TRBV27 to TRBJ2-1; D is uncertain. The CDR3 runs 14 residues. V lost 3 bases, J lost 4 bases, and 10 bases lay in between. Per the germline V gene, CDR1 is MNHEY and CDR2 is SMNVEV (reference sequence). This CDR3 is CASSFSTPYNEQFF. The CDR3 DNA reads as TGTGCCAGCAGTTTTAGCACGCCATACAATGAGCAGTTCTTC.

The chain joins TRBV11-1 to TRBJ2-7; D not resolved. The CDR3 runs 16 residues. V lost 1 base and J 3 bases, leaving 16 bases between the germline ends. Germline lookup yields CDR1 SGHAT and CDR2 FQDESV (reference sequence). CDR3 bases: TGTGCCAGCAGCTTAGTGGTCAGCGCTAAATTCTACGAGCAGTACTTC. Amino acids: CASSLVVSAKFYEQYF.

CDR3 sequence (DNA): TGCGCCAGCAGTGGGGGCAGGTTAGAGCCCCAGCATTTT. Its translation is CASSGGRLEPQHF. J is TRBJ1-5 and V is TRBV10-2; perhaps TRBD1 as D (5 bases). The V gene's germline CDR1 is WSHSY and CDR2 SAAADI. This CDR3 has 13 amino acids. V was trimmed by 4 bases and J by 8 bases, leaving 12 bases between them.

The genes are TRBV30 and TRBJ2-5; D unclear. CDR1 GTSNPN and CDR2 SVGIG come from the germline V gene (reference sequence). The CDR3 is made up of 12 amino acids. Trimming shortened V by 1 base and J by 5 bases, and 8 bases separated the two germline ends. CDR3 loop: CAWSGNWETQYF. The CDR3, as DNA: TGTGCCTGGAGTGGGAACTGGGAGACCCAGTACTTC. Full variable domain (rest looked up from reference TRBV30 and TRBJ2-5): SQTIHQWPATLVQPVGSPLSLECTVEGTSNPNLYWYRQAAGRGLQLLFYSVGIGQISSEVPQNLSASRPQDRQFILSSKKLLLSDSGFYLCAWSGNWETQYFGPGTRLLVL.

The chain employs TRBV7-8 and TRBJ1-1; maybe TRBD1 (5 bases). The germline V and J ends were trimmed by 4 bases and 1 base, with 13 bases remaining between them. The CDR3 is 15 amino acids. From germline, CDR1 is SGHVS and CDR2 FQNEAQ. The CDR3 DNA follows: TGTGCCAGCAGCTCCCAAAGGGGCGGGAACACTGAAGCTTTCTTT. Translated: CASSSQRGGNTEAFF.

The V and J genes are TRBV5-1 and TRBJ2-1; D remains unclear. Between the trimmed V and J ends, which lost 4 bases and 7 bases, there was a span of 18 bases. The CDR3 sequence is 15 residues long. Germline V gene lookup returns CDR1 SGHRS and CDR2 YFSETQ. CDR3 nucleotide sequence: TGCGCCAGCAGCCCTCGGACGGCGGCGCAAAATGAGCAGTTCTTC. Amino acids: CASSPRTAAQNEQFF.